Following are 14 T cell receptor beta chains from one sample sequenced in a study of T cells expressing NK-cell markers. TCRdb reprocessed the 5' RACE reads and stores each CDR3 protein as one record, lacking DNA. The sample totals some 460,000 distinct CDR3 sequences. Source material: blood T cells: a sorted CD56 or NKG2C T cell subset, CD4+ or CD8+ T cells, or bulk PBMC T cells (not recorded which). Every receptor here comes from a woman aged 45-59 years in good health.

The chain uses TRBV6-1 and TRBJ2-7; lacking DNA, the TRBD2 call made by TCRdb goes unchecked. Per germline, CDR1 MNHNS and CDR2 SASEGT. The CDR3 is 14 amino acids. The CDR3 reads CASSDGTSGYEQYF.

This rearrangement joins TRBV24-1 to TRBJ2-1; the D call of TRBD1 rests on TCRdb alone, since no DNA is present to check it. The CDR3 sequence is 19 residues long. Germline V gene sequence: CDR1 KGHDR, CDR2 SFDVKD. CDR3: CATSDSGTTGPSSYNEQFF.

The chain joins TRBV5-1 to TRBJ2-1; TCRdb indicates TRBD1, and absent DNA this call remains unverified. This CDR3 is 13 amino acids long. Germline-derived CDR1 and CDR2 are SGHRS and YFSETQ. CDR3 sequence reads: CASSSGQRNEQFF.

This chain connects TRBV27 to TRBJ2-7; TCRdb gives TRBD1 as the D gene, but with no DNA this cannot be confirmed. Germline CDR1 is MNHEY and CDR2 is SMNVEV (reference sequence). The length of the CDR3 is 18 residues. The CDR3 sequence is CVSSSLPPGGGINYEQYF.

The chain recombines TRBV3-1 with TRBJ2-2; the D call of TRBD2 rests on TCRdb alone, since no DNA is present to check it. CDR1 and CDR2 (germline): LGHDT, YNNKEL (reference sequence). The CDR3 is 15 amino acids. CDR3 in amino acids: CASSQVSGPTGELFF.

The genes are TRBV7-8 and TRBJ1-3. Germline-derived CDR1 and CDR2 are SGHVS and FQNEAQ. The CDR3 length is 13 residues. The CDR3 loop is CASSSTEGNTIYF.

The rearrangement uses TRBV15 and TRBJ2-5. The V gene's germline CDR1 is LNHNV and CDR2 YYDKDF (reference sequence). This CDR3 region has 14 residues. The CDR3 loop is CATGKGDSQETQYF.

The V gene is TRBV7-6, the J gene TRBJ2-1. Germline CDR1 reads SGHVS; CDR2 reads FNYEAQ. The CDR3 loop spans 16 amino acids. CDR3 in amino acids: CASSLGTGAPYNEQFF.

The V call is TRBV3-1, the J call TRBJ1-5; the TCRdb call, TRBD1, lacks DNA for checking. The CDR3 consists of 16 residues. Germline CDR1 LGHDT, CDR2 YNNKEL (reference sequence). The CDR3 here is CASSLGAGGKYQPQHF.

The chain employs TRBV9 and TRBJ2-3; TCRdb's D call of TRBD1 is untestable without DNA. This CDR3 region has 13 residues. Germline V gives CDR1 SGDLS, CDR2 YYNGEE. The chain's CDR3 is CASSGTGKDTQYF.

The chain combines TRBV11-3 with TRBJ2-1. Germline V gene sequence: CDR1 SGHNT, CDR2 YENEEA. The CDR3 is made up of 15 amino acids. CDR3 region: CASSLVGQFYNEQFF.

This sequence joins TRBV29-1 and TRBJ1-1; TCRdb's D gene call, TRBD1, goes unchecked for lack of DNA. The CDR3 is 14 residues long. Germline V gene sequence: CDR1 SQVTM, CDR2 ANQGSEA. This CDR3 reads CSVKGGWEYTEAFF.

The gene calls are TRBV5-1 and TRBJ2-2; TCRdb's assignment of TRBD1 cannot be checked, as there is no DNA. Germline V lookup: CDR1 SGHRS, CDR2 YFSETQ. This CDR3 contains 15 residues. This chain's CDR3 is CASSWRDPWAGELFF.

The V call is TRBV14, the J call TRBJ2-3; lacking DNA, the TRBD2 call made by TCRdb goes unchecked. The CDR3 loop spans 15 amino acids. Germline-derived CDR1 and CDR2 are SGHDN and FVKESK. This CDR3 is CASSQATEGFYSQYF.